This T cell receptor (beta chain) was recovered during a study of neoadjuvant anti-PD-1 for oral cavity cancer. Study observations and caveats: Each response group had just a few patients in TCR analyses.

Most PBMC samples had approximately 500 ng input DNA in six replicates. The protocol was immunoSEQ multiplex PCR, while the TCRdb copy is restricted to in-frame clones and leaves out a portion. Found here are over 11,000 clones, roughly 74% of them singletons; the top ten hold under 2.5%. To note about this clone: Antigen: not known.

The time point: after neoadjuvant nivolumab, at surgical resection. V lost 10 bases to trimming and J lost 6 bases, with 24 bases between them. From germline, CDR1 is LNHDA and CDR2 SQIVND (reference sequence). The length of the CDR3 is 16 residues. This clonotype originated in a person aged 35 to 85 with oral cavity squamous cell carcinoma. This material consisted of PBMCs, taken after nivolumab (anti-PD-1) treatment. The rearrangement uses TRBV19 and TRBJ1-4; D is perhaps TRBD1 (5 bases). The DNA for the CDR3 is TGTGCCACGTCTCCAGGGACCGGGACGGAGGATGAAAAACTGTTTTTT. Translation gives CATSPGTGTEDEKLFF.